The next 29 T cell receptor beta chains were all read from a single sample in a study of T cell responses to AZD1222 COVID-19 vaccine. Method: immunoSEQ multiplex PCR; TCRdb's copy keeps in-frame clones and lacks some. The sample comprises 86,000 or so clones, about nine tenths of which are singletons, and roughly 2.3% rests with the top ten. The material was peripheral blood, obtained on day 0 of AZD1222 vaccination. These receptors were taken from an adult in good health.

The rearrangement joins TRBV30 to TRBJ2-7, with 7 bases lining up with TRBD2. After removal of 1 base from V and 1 base from J, the junction contained 10 bases not matched to a gene. The germline CDR1 and CDR2 sequences are GTSNPN and SVGIG (reference sequence). The CDR3 is made up of 16 amino acids. The CDR3 is CAWSAYPTSESYEQYF. DNA of the CDR3: TGTGCCTGGAGTGCCTACCCAACTAGCGAATCCTACGAGCAGTACTTC.

The rearrangement links TRBV4-2 to TRBJ1-4, with a possible D match to TRBD1 (5 bases). CDR3 length: 16 amino acids. Germline V gene sequence: CDR1 LGHNA, CDR2 YNFKEQ. Trimming took 1 base from V and 5 from J, leaving 14 bases between them. CDR3 bases: TGTGCCAGCAGCCAAGCCCAGGGAGGGGTGAATGAAAAACTGTTTTTT. Its translation: CASSQAQGGVNEKLFF.

This clone was seen a single time. The chain is built from TRBV5-4 and TRBJ2-5, with unresolved D. The length of the CDR3 is 16 residues. V lost 0 bases, J lost 1 base, and 13 bases lay in between. The germline V gene has CDR1 SGHNT and CDR2 YYREEE (reference sequence). CDR3 bases: TGTGCCAGCAGCTTGGCCGGTTCCCGAGGCCAAGAGACCCAGTACTTC. It yields the protein CASSLAGSRGQETQYF. Drawing the rest from reference TRBV5-4 and TRBJ2-5, the complete variable domain is ETGVTQSPTHLIKTRGQQVTLRCSSQSGHNTVSWYQQALGQGPQFIFQYYREEENGRGNFPPRFSGLQFPNYSSELNVNALELDDSALYLCASSLAGSRGQETQYFGPGTRLLVL.

J is TRBJ2-7 and V is TRBV2; unclear D gene. The germline V and J ends were trimmed by 8 bases and 0 bases, with 14 bases remaining between them. Germline assignment: CDR1 SNHLY and CDR2 FYNNEI. This CDR3 is 14 amino acids long. CDR3 sequence (DNA): TGTGCCAGCCCCCCCAACGAGAGCTCCTACGAGCAGTACTTC. Translated, it gives CASPPNESSYEQYF. Full variable domain (missing parts from reference TRBV2 and TRBJ2-7): EPEVTQTPSHQVTQMGQEVILRCVPISNHLYFYWYRQILGQKVEFLVSFYNNEISEKSEIFDDQFSVERPDGSNFTLKIRSTKLEDSAMYFCASPPNESSYEQYFGPGTRLTVT.

This sequence joins TRBV7-9 and TRBJ2-3; a possible D gene is TRBD2 (6 bases). Germline V gene lookup returns CDR1 SEHNR and CDR2 FQNEAQ (reference sequence). This CDR3 contains 13 residues. V was clipped by 5 bases and J by 6 bases, with 12 bases between them. The CDR3 here is CASSLDGGDTQYF. CDR3 nucleotide sequence: TGTGCCAGCAGCCTCGATGGGGGGGATACGCAGTATTTT.

This clone was picked up a small number of times. J is TRBJ2-5 and V is TRBV3-1 (or the pseudogene TRBV3-2); 15 nucleotides agree with TRBD2. CDR1 LGHDT and CDR2 YNNKEL come from the germline V gene (reference sequence). The CDR3 consists of 18 residues. V shed 2 bases and J 1 base; nucleotides not matched to a gene: 5. The CDR3 sequence is CASSQPGLAGGIQETQYF. The CDR3 DNA reads TGTGCCAGCAGCCAACCGGGACTAGCGGGGGGAATCCAAGAGACCCAGTACTTC.

This clone appeared once. The chain combines TRBV6-5 with TRBJ1-1; possibly TRBD1 for D (6 bases). The CDR3 covers 14 residues. V was clipped by 6 bases and J by 0 bases, with 11 bases between them. In germline, CDR1 is MNHEY, CDR2 SVGAGI. CDR3 sequence (DNA): TGTGCCAGCAGGGGGGGGGCTTTGAACACTGAAGCTTTCTTT. Protein sequence: CASRGGALNTEAFF.

The chain joins TRBV27 to TRBJ2-7; 8 nucleotides agree with TRBD1. This CDR3 region has 14 residues. CDR1 and CDR2 (germline): MNHEY, SMNVEV (reference sequence). V lost 2 bases and J lost 4; bases outside the gene matches: 4. The CDR3 here is CASSLKDRGYEQYF. CDR3 in DNA: TGTGCCAGCAGTTTAAAAGACAGGGGTTACGAGCAGTACTTC.

This chain links TRBV15 with TRBJ2-3, with unresolved D. Germline values: CDR1 LNHNV, CDR2 YYDKDF (reference sequence). Trimming pared 8 bases from V and 4 bases from J, leaving 10 bases between. CDR3 size: 12 residues. CDR3 DNA: TGTGCCACCTCCTGGGGTGCAGATACGCAGTATTTT. Protein product: CATSWGADTQYF.

V usage is TRBV28 and J usage is TRBJ1-2, with a possible D match to TRBD1 (6 bases). The germline V gene encodes CDR1 MDHEN and CDR2 SYDVKM. This CDR3 comprises 13 residues. V lost 9 bases, J lost 2 bases, and 13 bases lay in between. CDR3 DNA sequence: TGTGCCAGTGCCTGGGGGCAGAACTATGGCTACACCTTC. Translating gives CASAWGQNYGYTF.

V and J are TRBV5-4 and TRBJ2-1; the match to TRBD2 covers 16 bases. Losses at the gene ends were 8 bases for V and 4 bases for J; bases not matched to a gene: 9. This CDR3 spans 17 amino acids. Looked up from germline, CDR1 is SGHNT and CDR2 is YYREEE (reference sequence). The CDR3 DNA reads TGTGCCAGGGCGGGACTAGCGGGGGGGCGTCAATACAATGAGCAGTTCTTC. This sequence encodes CARAGLAGGRQYNEQFF.

This clone is a singleton in its sample. CDR3 sequence (DNA): TGTGCCAGCAGCTGGCCAACTAGGCCCGGGGAGCTGTTTTTT. It specifies CASSWPTRPGELFF. The chain carries TRBV11-2 and TRBJ2-2; the D gene is possibly TRBD2 (5 bases). Germline V gives CDR1 SGHAT, CDR2 FQNNGV. CDR3 length: 14 residues. V dropped 4 bases and J dropped 6 bases, with 12 bases sitting between them.

The chain links TRBV5-1 to TRBJ2-2, with a tentative D call TRBD2 (6 bases). CDR1 and CDR2 (germline): SGHRS, YFSETQ. This CDR3 spans 15 amino acids. V was trimmed by 4 bases and J by 0 bases, leaving 10 bases between them. In DNA form, the CDR3 reads TGCGCCAGCAGCACCTGGGAGGCGAACACCGGGGAGCTGTTTTTT. Residues: CASSTWEANTGELFF.

The V and J genes are TRBV9 and TRBJ2-1; D not certain. There are 13 residues in the CDR3. CDR1 SGDLS and CDR2 YYNGEE come from the germline V gene. Trimming pared 0 bases from V and 4 bases from J, leaving 5 bases between. The CDR3 sequence is CASSVAEYNEQFF. CDR3 DNA: TGTGCCAGCAGCGTAGCCGAGTACAATGAGCAGTTCTTC.

This clone was seen a single time. The chain joins TRBV19 to TRBJ1-4; a possible D gene is TRBD1 (5 bases). Trimming took off 7 bases at V and 5 bases at J, with 8 bases between the two ends. Germline CDR1 LNHDA, CDR2 SQIVND (reference sequence). The CDR3 extends over 12 amino acids. CDR3: CASTRGNEKLFF. The CDR3 DNA reads TGTGCCAGTACAAGGGGCAATGAAAAACTGTTTTTT. Full variable domain (missing parts from reference TRBV19 and TRBJ1-4): DGGITQSPKYLFRKEGQNVTLSCEQNLNHDAMYWYRQDPGQGLRLIYYSQIVNDFQKGDIAEGYSVSREKKESFPLTVTSAQKNPTAFYLCASTRGNEKLFFGSGTQLSVL.

This clone showed up just once. V and J are TRBV11-2 and TRBJ1-1; a possible D gene is TRBD1 (6 bases). From germline, CDR1 is SGHAT and CDR2 FQNNGV. V lost 6 bases to trimming and J lost 0 bases, with 8 bases between them. The CDR3 extends over 13 amino acids. CDR3: CASRQGLNTEAFF. CDR3 DNA sequence: TGTGCCAGCAGGCAGGGGTTGAACACTGAAGCTTTCTTT.

The chain joins TRBV14 to TRBJ2-1; TRBD2 matches 10 bases. Germline CDR1 reads SGHDN; CDR2 reads FVKESK. V shed 2 bases, J shed 4 bases, and the junction held 2 bases outside the gene matches. The CDR3 is made up of 15 amino acids. CDR3 amino acids: CASSQFSGGYNEQFF. For the CDR3, the DNA is TGTGCCAGCAGCCAATTTAGCGGGGGGTACAATGAGCAGTTCTTC.

This clone was seen just once. The chain has TRBV3-1 (or the pseudogene TRBV3-2) and TRBJ1-3, with 10 nucleotides matching TRBD1. This CDR3 spans 13 amino acids. V trimming: 4 bases; J trimming: 8 bases; junction bases outside the gene matches: 2. Germline V gene data show CDR1 as LGHDT and CDR2 as YNNKEL (reference sequence). The CDR3 sequence is CASSLGTGDTIYF. CDR3 bases: TGTGCCAGCAGCCTCGGGACAGGGGACACCATATATTTT.

This chain uses TRBV30 with TRBJ1-6, with 8 bases matching TRBD1. The germline CDR1 and CDR2 sequences are GTSNPN and SVGIG (reference sequence). The CDR3 runs to 16 residues. The trim removed 0 bases at V and 7 bases at J, leaving 8 bases unmatched. As DNA, the CDR3 is TGTGCCTGGAGTGTACGGACAGGGCTACTGAATTCACCCCTCCACTTT. It encodes CAWSVRTGLLNSPLHF. The variable domain in full, with the rest retrieved from reference TRBV30 and TRBJ1-6, is SQTIHQWPATLVQPVGSPLSLECTVEGTSNPNLYWYRQAAGRGLQLLFYSVGIGQISSEVPQNLSASRPQDRQFILSSKKLLLSDSGFYLCAWSVRTGLLNSPLHFGNGTRLTVT.

The chain recombines TRBV29-1 with TRBJ1-2; D gene ambiguous. The length of the CDR3 is 15 residues. CDR1 and CDR2 (germline): SQVTM, ANQGSEA. Trimming took 0 bases from V and 3 from J, leaving 14 bases between them. CDR3 amino acids: CSVEDTWTLDYGYTF. The CDR3 DNA sequence: TGCAGCGTTGAAGATACCTGGACGCTGGACTATGGCTACACCTTC.

The CDR3, as DNA: TGTGCCAGCAGCCTAGCGGGGGGGCGGGCAGATACGCAGTATTTT. Protein: CASSLAGGRADTQYF. V gene TRBV2 combines with J gene TRBJ2-3; 12 bases line up with TRBD2. Trimming removed 6 bases from V and 4 bases from J; junction bases left unmatched: 5. The CDR3 has 15 residues. CDR1 SNHLY and CDR2 FYNNEI come from the germline V gene.

The chain recombines TRBV19 with TRBJ1-4; 7 bases agree with TRBD1. Trimming took 6 bases from V and 4 from J; bases not matched to a gene: 5. The CDR3 contains 14 residues. Germline-derived CDR1 and CDR2 are LNHDA and SQIVND (reference sequence). DNA for the CDR3: TGTGCCAGTAGGGGGGGACAGTTTAATGAAAAACTGTTTTTT. This translates into CASRGGQFNEKLFF.

The V and J genes are TRBV19 and TRBJ2-5, with D perhaps TRBD1 (6 bases). The CDR3 is 15 residues long. V was trimmed by 5 bases and J by 1 base, leaving 14 bases between them. Germline V gene lookup returns CDR1 LNHDA and CDR2 SQIVND (reference sequence). The CDR3 protein is CASSPADRSQETQYF. The CDR3 nucleotides read TGTGCCAGTAGTCCCGCGGACAGATCCCAAGAGACCCAGTACTTC. Variable domain in full (rest from reference TRBV19 and TRBJ2-5): DGGITQSPKYLFRKEGQNVTLSCEQNLNHDAMYWYRQDPGQGLRLIYYSQIVNDFQKGDIAEGYSVSREKKESFPLTVTSAQKNPTAFYLCASSPADRSQETQYFGPGTRLLVL.

The chain joins TRBV6-1 to TRBJ1-1; D is uncertain. CDR3 length: 13 residues. With 2 bases removed from V and 9 bases from J, the gap between germline ends came to 13 bases. Germline CDR1 MNHNS, CDR2 SASEGT. CDR3 bases: TGTGCCAGCAGTGAAAGCCCGGATAAGAAAGCTTTCTTT. It translates to CASSESPDKKAFF.

V usage is TRBV30 and J usage is TRBJ1-3; 7 bases are a match to TRBD1. CDR1 and CDR2 (germline): GTSNPN, SVGIG (reference sequence). CDR3 length: 15 residues. Unmatched junction bases numbered 7, after V lost 5 bases and J lost 0 bases. The CDR3 DNA sequence: TGTGCCTGGGTGGACAGGCGTCTCTCTGGAAACACCATATATTTT. Amino acid sequence: CAWVDRRLSGNTIYF.

The genes are TRBV18 and TRBJ2-1; 13 bases line up with TRBD2. This CDR3 has 14 amino acids. After removal of 3 bases from V and 9 bases from J, the junction contained 2 bases not matched to a gene. Germline-derived CDR1 and CDR2 are KGHSH and LQKENI. The CDR3 protein is CASSPGLAGVEQFF. Written as DNA, the CDR3 is TGTGCCAGCTCACCCGGACTAGCGGGAGTTGAGCAGTTCTTC.

This clone was detected once. This chain links TRBV7-2 with TRBJ2-1; 9 bases are shared with TRBD2. With V trimmed by 1 base and J by 8 bases, 9 bases remained unmatched. In germline, CDR1 is SGHTA, CDR2 FQGNSA. There are 16 residues in the CDR3. CDR3 sequence: CASSLVAGAGGDEQFF. CDR3 nucleotide sequence: TGTGCCAGCAGCTTAGTAGCGGGGGCCGGAGGAGATGAGCAGTTCTTC.

The V and J genes are TRBV7-9 and TRBJ2-3; no firm D call. The CDR3 is 12 amino acids. Trimming left V 7 bases short and J 2 bases short, with 7 bases between. Germline V CDR1 and CDR2: SEHNR, FQNEAQ (reference sequence). The CDR3 region is CASNDLTDTQYF. In DNA form, the CDR3 reads TGTGCCAGCAATGATCTCACAGATACGCAGTATTTT. Full variable domain (remainder filled in from reference TRBV7-9 and TRBJ2-3): DTGVSQNPRHKITKRGQNVTFRCDPISEHNRLYWYRQTLGQGPEFLTYFQNEAQLEKSRLLSDRFSAERPKGSFSTLEIQRTEQGDSAMYLCASNDLTDTQYFGPGTRLTVL.

This clone came up once. The chain recombines TRBV7-2 with TRBJ2-1; 15 bases fit TRBD2. Trimming removed 7 bases from V and 8 bases from J; junction bases left unmatched: 6. The CDR3 is 15 residues long. The germline V gene encodes CDR1 SGHTA and CDR2 FQGNSA. Here the CDR3 reads CASTQGLAGGYEQFF. The DNA for the CDR3 is TGTGCCAGCACCCAGGGACTAGCGGGAGGCTATGAGCAGTTCTTC.